A single sample gave rise to the 6 T cell receptor beta chains below, sequenced in a study of T-cell memory formation after mild COVID-19. TCRdb fed the 5' RACE reads into MiXCR, producing one record per CDR3 protein. The sample includes about 340,000 distinct CDR3 sequences, 13% of them seen just once. Sequencing input: PBMCs or a T cell subset sorted from them (not recorded which). Every receptor here comes from a man aged 18 to 30 who had mild COVID-19 (a few samples of this study predate the infection). Cell type and time point are not known.

This clonotype appeared a few times. This chain links TRBV7-2 with TRBJ2-3; D may be TRBD2 (6 bases). This CDR3 comprises 12 residues. Per germline, CDR1 SGHTA and CDR2 FQGNSA. V dropped 8 bases and J dropped 9 bases, with 15 bases sitting between them. The CDR3 DNA follows: TGTGCCAGCGGCGCCTCGGCGGGGACGCAGTATTTT. Its protein product is CASGASAGTQYF.

This clonotype was recorded a few times. The genes are TRBV29-1 and TRBJ2-3; 8 bases agree with TRBD2. Trimming cost V 5 bases and J 2 bases; bases outside gene matches: 6. This CDR3 is built from 14 residues. In germline, CDR1 is SQVTM, CDR2 ANQGSEA. In DNA, the CDR3 is TGCAGCGTTCTCGGGGGGGGCGACACAGATACGCAGTATTTT. Translation gives CSVLGGGDTDTQYF.

This clonotype has ten or more counts. The rearrangement joins TRBV14 to TRBJ2-7; no clear D gene. The germline V gene encodes CDR1 SGHDN and CDR2 FVKESK. This CDR3 is 15 amino acids long. V gave up 3 bases and J gave up 2 bases, with 14 bases separating them. The CDR3 is CASSQGVANTYEQYV. DNA for the CDR3: TGTGCCAGCAGCCAGGGTGTCGCCAATACCTACGAGCAGTACGTC.

This sequence joins TRBV6-2 or TRBV6-3 and TRBJ1-2, with a weak D call TRBD1 (6 bases). V was shortened by 5 bases and J by 4 bases, with 11 bases between the two germline ends. The CDR3 is made up of 13 amino acids. Germline V gives CDR1 MNHEY, CDR2 SVGEGT. CDR3 region: CASSPGGLYGYTF. The DNA of the CDR3 is TGTGCCAGCAGTCCGGGGGGCCTCTATGGCTACACCTTC.

In this sample, this clonotype turned up many times. The rearrangement links TRBV5-1 to TRBJ2-2; tentatively, D is TRBD1 (6 bases). This CDR3 has 16 amino acids. Germline CDR1 SGHRS, CDR2 YFSETQ. Between the trimmed V and J ends, which lost 2 bases and 1 base, there was a span of 12 bases. In nucleotides, the CDR3 is TGCGCCAGCAGCTTTGCAGTACAGGGGAACACCGGGGAGCTGTTTTTT. Its translation is CASSFAVQGNTGELFF.

Only a few counts were recorded for this clonotype. The CDR3 sequence is CASTFMWGRREKLFF. The CDR3 region has the DNA TGTGCCAGCACCTTCATGTGGGGCCGGCGTGAAAAACTGTTTTTT. This chain links TRBV12-3 or TRBV12-4 with TRBJ1-4, with D maybe TRBD1 (5 bases). The CDR3 length is 15 residues. V gave up 7 bases and J gave up 7 bases, with 19 bases separating them.